This T cell receptor beta chain comes out of a study of T cell responses to AZD1222 COVID-19 vaccine. Details on this clone: Antigen unknown.

Whole-study results and caveats: Close to half of spike-specific TCRs reportedly recognize unmutated variant regions. Among those given AZD1222, only 6 or 7 were seropositive at baseline. Researchers report vaccine-associated CD4 TCRs spanning spike, with dominance at 160-218 and 743-854. It should be noted that donors were predominantly white British and more often female, and clonal diversity was possibly underestimated.

The germline V gene encodes CDR1 SGHTA and CDR2 FQGTGA. V lost 5 bases and J lost 2, with 10 bases in between. The CDR3 is made up of 14 amino acids. The table came from immunoSEQ multiplex PCR; TCRdb's copy has only in-frame clones and leaves some out. This sample has nearly 110,000 clones, with roughly nine tenths found just once. The input for sequencing was peripheral blood, taken on day 0 of AZD1222 vaccination. The TCR was taken from an adult in good health. The chain uses TRBV7-3 and TRBJ2-1; TRBD2 is a possible D gene (5 bases). The CDR3: CASSPPGTYNEQFF. CDR3 nucleotide sequence: TGTGCCAGCAGCCCTCCGGGAACCTACAATGAGCAGTTCTTC.